Included here is one T cell receptor (beta chain) sequence, with context. Its antigen is still unknown. Germline CDR1 reads ENHRY; CDR2 reads SYGVKD. V was trimmed by 5 bases and J by 1 base, leaving 10 bases between them. The CDR3 consists of 14 residues. Built from TCR beta cDNA, the libraries had unique molecular identifiers in them. TCRdb independently ran MiXCR on the PCR reads; one entry per CDR3 protein. Of approximately 730,000 distinct CDR3 sequences listed, just over 45% are singletons. This entry belongs to a study of post-analysis software for immune sequencing data. General study points: Significantly decreased normalized Chao1 diversity was recorded for multiple sclerosis patients relative to controls. Samples prepared in the same batch strongly co-clustered by F measure. A handful of TRBV segments (TRBV5-6, TRBV5-1 and TRBV20-1 among them) occurred more frequently in patients than in controls.

This clonotype was sampled from a girl between 10 and 17 years old with multiple sclerosis. The sequencing input was blood. The chain joins TRBV10-3 to TRBJ2-3; tentative D call: TRBD2 (6 bases). Written as DNA, the CDR3 is TGTGCCATCAGTACGACTAGTGGCACAGATACGCAGTATTTT. It yields the protein CAISTTSGTDTQYF.